This is a list of T cell receptor beta chains from one sample in a study of OX40 agonist ivuxolimab in advanced cancers. Repertoires were generated with immunoSEQ multiplex PCR, while TCRdb's copy carries only in-frame clones and drops some. Here the sample spans over 100,000 clones, over 85% being singletons. Specimen: CD4+ or CD8+ T cells sorted from blood, collected in a trial of the OX40 agonist ivuxolimab. The receptors originated from an adult with an advanced solid tumor such as melanoma, head and neck, liver or kidney cancer. Both conserved end residues are part of each CDR3. The D gene is left open where the match is weak. Size tells how often a clone was seen (once, few, many) or the class of an expanded clone, and some rows leave it out.

v_gene	j_gene	abundance	len	d_gene	CDR3aa	CDR3nt
TRBV6-5	TRBJ1-1	.	14	.	CASSRRQEFTEAFF	TGTGCCAGCAGCCGACGACAGGAGTTCACTGAAGCTTTCTTT
TRBV6-5	TRBJ1-1	.	14	.	CASSRGRENTEAFF	TGTGCCAGCAGCAGGGGACGAGAGAACACTGAAGCTTTCTTT
TRBV5-5	TRBJ1-2	.	15	.	CASSLGPGSHYGYTF	TGTGCCAGCAGCTTGGGGCCGGGATCCCACTATGGCTACACCTTC
TRBV4-3	TRBJ1-2	.	15	.	CASSRDGGFAYGYTF	TGCGCCAGCAGCCGGGATGGGGGATTCGCCTATGGCTACACCTTC
TRBV18	TRBJ2-3	.	15	TRBD1	CASSGRTGLTDTQYF	TGTGCCAGCTCCGGGCGGACAGGCCTGACAGATACGCAGTATTTT
TRBV10-3	TRBJ2-7	.	14	.	CAISEGGQEYEQYF	TGTGCCATCAGTGAAGGTGGGCAGGAATACGAGCAGTACTTC
TRBV30	TRBJ2-3	.	15	TRBD2	CAWSGAGGVSDTQYF	TGTGCCTGGAGCGGAGCGGGGGGAGTGTCAGATACGCAGTATTTT
TRBV27	TRBJ2-4	.	15	TRBD1	CASSSPGTGGAIQYF	TGTGCCAGCAGTTCCCCCGGGACAGGGGGCGCCATTCAGTACTTC
TRBV7-2	TRBJ1-1	.	14	.	CASSLSSSLREAFF	TGTGCCAGCAGCTTATCTTCGAGTTTACGTGAAGCTTTCTTT
TRBV14	TRBJ2-2	.	16	.	CASSPGPFANTGELFF	TGTGCCAGCAGCCCGGGCCCGTTCGCGAACACCGGGGAGCTGTTTTTT
TRBV15	TRBJ2-7	.	13	.	CATSRGGLVEQYF	TGTGCCACCAGCAGAGGGGGATTAGTCGAGCAGTACTTC
TRBV6-5	TRBJ1-1	.	15	TRBD1	CASRAQGAVNTEAFF	TGTGCCAGCAGAGCTCAGGGGGCGGTGAACACTGAAGCTTTCTTT
TRBV6-1	TRBJ2-5	.	12	.	CASRWSQETQYF	TGTGCCAGCAGGTGGTCACAAGAGACCCAGTACTTC
TRBV6-1	TRBJ2-1	.	15	TRBD2	CASIFTSGGANEQFF	TGTGCCAGCATTTTTACTAGCGGGGGGGCCAATGAGCAGTTCTTC
TRBV28	TRBJ2-7	once	15	TRBD1	CASSLDQTGSGEQYF	TGTGCCAGCAGTTTAGACCAGACAGGGTCGGGGGAGCAGTACTTC
TRBV6-4	TRBJ2-7	.	17	TRBD1	CASSDFLGTGFSYEQYF	TGTGCCAGCAGTGACTTCCTGGGGACAGGGTTTTCCTACGAGCAGTACTTC
TRBV18	TRBJ1-1	.	13	.	CASSPVEYTEAFF	TGTGCCAGCTCACCAGTAGAATACACTGAAGCTTTCTTT
TRBV5-1	TRBJ2-7	.	14	TRBD1	CASSLEQGVYEQYF	TGCGCCAGCAGCTTGGAACAGGGGGTCTACGAGCAGTACTTC
TRBV4-2	TRBJ2-7	few	15	TRBD2	CASSLGLADTYEQYF	TGTGCCAGCAGCCTCGGGCTAGCGGACACCTACGAGCAGTACTTC
TRBV5-1	TRBJ1-2	.	12	.	CASSLGWYGYTF	TGCGCCAGCAGCTTGGGGTGGTATGGCTACACCTTC
TRBV7-2	TRBJ2-3	.	17	TRBD2	CASSLVGLAGVKDTQYF	TGTGCCAGCAGCTTAGTCGGACTAGCGGGAGTTAAAGATACGCAGTATTTT
TRBV7-9	TRBJ1-2	.	16	TRBD1	CASSKSGDRDGYGYTF	TGTGCCAGCAGCAAGTCGGGGGACAGGGATGGGTATGGCTACACCTTC
TRBV12-5	TRBJ2-7	.	11	.	CASGLRYEQYF	TGTGCTAGTGGTTTGAGGTACGAGCAGTACTTC
TRBV28	TRBJ2-5	.	14	TRBD2	CASSLSAGSGEQYF	TGTGCCAGCAGTTTGTCAGCGGGATCTGGAGAGCAGTACTTC
TRBV6-6	TRBJ2-7	.	15	TRBD1	CASSYTTGRTYEQYF	TGTGCCAGCAGTTACACGACAGGGAGAACCTACGAGCAGTACTTC
TRBV6-5	TRBJ2-3	once	14	TRBD1	CASSYGQATDTQYF	TGTGCCAGCAGTTACGGACAGGCAACAGATACGCAGTATTTT
TRBV19	TRBJ1-1	.	17	TRBD1	CASSIPWDSPMSTEAFF	TGTGCCAGTAGTATCCCATGGGACAGCCCCATGAGCACTGAAGCTTTCTTT
TRBV6-5	TRBJ1-6	.	13	.	CASSLSTNSPLHF	TGTGCCAGCAGCCTTTCTACTAATTCACCCCTCCACTTT
TRBV6-6	TRBJ2-1	.	14	.	CASSYLTGYHEQFF	TGTGCCAGCAGTTACCTGACTGGGTACCATGAGCAGTTCTTC
TRBV18	TRBJ2-4	.	15	.	CASSPLNPDKGIQYF	TGTGCCAGCTCACCTCTTAACCCGGACAAGGGCATTCAGTACTTC
TRBV27	TRBJ1-5	.	14	.	CASRSQGNNQPQHF	TGTGCCAGCAGAAGTCAGGGAAACAATCAGCCCCAGCATTTT
TRBV6-6	TRBJ2-7	.	14	.	CASSYSGQKIGQYF	TGTGCCAGCAGTTACTCGGGGCAGAAGATAGGGCAGTACTTC
TRBV2	TRBJ1-1	.	12	.	CASSGINTEAFF	TGTGCCAGCAGTGGGATTAACACTGAAGCTTTCTTT
TRBV6-5	TRBJ2-2	.	14	.	CASSRLGNTGELFF	TGTGCCAGCAGCAGACTTGGGAACACCGGGGAGCTGTTTTTT
TRBV7-9	TRBJ1-4	once	17	TRBD1	CASSSPGTGISNEKLFF	TGTGCCAGCAGCTCGCCCGGGACAGGGATATCTAATGAAAAACTGTTTTTT
TRBV6-5	TRBJ2-2	.	16	TRBD2	CASSYHGGTNTGELFF	TGTGCCAGCAGTTATCACGGGGGGACGAACACCGGGGAGCTGTTTTTT
TRBV7-3	TRBJ2-7	.	15	TRBD1	CASSVTGGGIGEQYF	TGTGCCAGCAGCGTGACAGGGGGGGGCATCGGCGAGCAGTACTTC
TRBV4-3	TRBJ2-7	.	16	.	CASSQERTGRGIEQYF	TGCGCCAGCAGCCAGGAGAGGACAGGGCGGGGGATAGAGCAGTACTTC
TRBV4-2	TRBJ2-7	.	15	.	CASSQEATRAYEQYF	TGTGCCAGCAGCCAAGAGGCGACTAGGGCCTACGAGCAGTACTTC
TRBV19	TRBJ2-6	.	13	.	CASRNYSANVLTF	TGTGCCAGTAGGAATTATTCGGCCAACGTCCTGACTTTC
TRBV28	TRBJ2-4	.	15	.	CASSLRGLAKNIQYF	TGTGCCAGCAGTTTGCGGGGCTTAGCCAAAAACATTCAGTACTTC
TRBV18	TRBJ2-5	once	12	.	CASSPAGETQYF	TGTGCCAGCTCCCCTGCTGGAGAGACCCAGTACTTC
TRBV4-1	TRBJ2-2	once	14	.	CASSQGRHAGELFF	TGCGCCAGCAGCCAAGGAAGGCACGCCGGGGAGCTGTTTTTT
TRBV7-2	TRBJ2-5	.	15	.	CASSSEAGHKRTQYF	TGTGCCAGCAGCTCAGAGGCAGGGCATAAGAGAACCCAGTACTTC
TRBV5-1	TRBJ1-2	.	13	TRBD1	CASSLNRGDGYTF	TGCGCCAGCAGCTTAAACAGGGGAGATGGCTACACCTTC
TRBV7-3	TRBJ2-6	.	19	.	CASSLRRQNTNSGANVLTF	TGTGCCAGCAGCTTACGGCGACAAAACACGAACTCTGGGGCCAACGTCCTGACTTTC
TRBV7-8	TRBJ1-5	.	16	.	CASSSTDREAGQPQHF	TGTGCCAGCAGCTCAACCGACAGAGAGGCAGGGCAGCCCCAGCATTTT
TRBV14	TRBJ1-5	.	13	.	CASSQNSNQPQHF	TGTGCCAGCAGCCAAAATAGCAATCAGCCCCAGCATTTT
TRBV9	TRBJ1-6	.	14	TRBD1	CASSLRTGNSPLHF	TGTGCCAGCAGCCTTCGGACAGGGAATTCACCCCTCCACTTT